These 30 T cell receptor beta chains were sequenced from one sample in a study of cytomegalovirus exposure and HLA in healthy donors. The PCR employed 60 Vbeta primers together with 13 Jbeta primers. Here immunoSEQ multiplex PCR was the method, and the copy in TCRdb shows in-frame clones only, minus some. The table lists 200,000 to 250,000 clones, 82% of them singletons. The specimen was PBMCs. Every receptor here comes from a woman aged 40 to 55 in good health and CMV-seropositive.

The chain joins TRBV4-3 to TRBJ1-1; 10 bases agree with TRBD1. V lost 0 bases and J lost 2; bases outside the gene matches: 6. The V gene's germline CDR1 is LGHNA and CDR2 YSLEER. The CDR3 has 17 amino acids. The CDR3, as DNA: TGCGCCAGCAGCCAAGATGCCGGGACAGGGGTAAACACTGAAGCTTTCTTT. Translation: CASSQDAGTGVNTEAFF.

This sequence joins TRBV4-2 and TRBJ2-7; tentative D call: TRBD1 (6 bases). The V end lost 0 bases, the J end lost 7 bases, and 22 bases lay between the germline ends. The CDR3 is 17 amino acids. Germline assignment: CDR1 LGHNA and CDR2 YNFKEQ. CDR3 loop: CASSQDLLGGPLGEQYF. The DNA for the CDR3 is TGTGCCAGCAGCCAAGACCTCCTAGGGGGACCCCTGGGGGAGCAGTACTTC.

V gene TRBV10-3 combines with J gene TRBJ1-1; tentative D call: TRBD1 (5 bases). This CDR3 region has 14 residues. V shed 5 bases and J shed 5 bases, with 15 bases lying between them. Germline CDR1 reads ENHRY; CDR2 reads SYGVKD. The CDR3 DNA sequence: TGTGCCATCAGTCCGACAGAGGAGGGGACTGAAGCTTTCTTT. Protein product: CAISPTEEGTEAFF.

CDR3 DNA sequence: TGTGCCAGCAGTTACAGTTCAGGGAGGGACTATGGCTACACCTTC. This encodes CASSYSSGRDYGYTF. This chain uses TRBV6-6 with TRBJ1-2, with a weak D call TRBD1 (5 bases). The germline CDR1 and CDR2 sequences are MNHNY and SVGAGI (reference sequence). The V gene lost 2 bases and the J gene lost 3 bases, with 13 bases spanning the gap. The CDR3 contains 15 residues.

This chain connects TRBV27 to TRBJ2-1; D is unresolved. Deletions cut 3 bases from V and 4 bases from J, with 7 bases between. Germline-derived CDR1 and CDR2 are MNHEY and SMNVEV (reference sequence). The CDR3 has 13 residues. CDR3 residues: CASSLTLYNEQFF. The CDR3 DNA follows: TGTGCCAGCAGTTTGACTCTTTACAATGAGCAGTTCTTC.

The DNA for the CDR3 is TGTGCCAGTATGGACAGCCTCTCCTACGAGCAGTACTTC. Translation: CASMDSLSYEQYF. The chain employs TRBV7-9 and TRBJ2-7, with D possibly TRBD1 on 6 matching bases. Germline CDR1 SEHNR, CDR2 FQNEAQ (reference sequence). Trimming stripped 9 bases from V and 0 bases from J, with 12 bases between. CDR3 length equals 13 residues.

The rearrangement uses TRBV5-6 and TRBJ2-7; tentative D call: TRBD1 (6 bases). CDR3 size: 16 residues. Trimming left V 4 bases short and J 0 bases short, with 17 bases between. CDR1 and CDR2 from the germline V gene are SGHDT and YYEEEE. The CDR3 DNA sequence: TGTGCCAGCAGCCCTCTCGGACAGCAGAGCTCCTACGAGCAGTACTTC. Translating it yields CASSPLGQQSSYEQYF. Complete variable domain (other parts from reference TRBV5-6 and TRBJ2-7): DAGVTQSPTHLIKTRGQQVTLRCSPKSGHDTVSWYQQALGQGPQFIFQYYEEEERQRGNFPDRFSGHQFPNYSSELNVNALLLGDSALYLCASSPLGQQSSYEQYFGPGTRLTVT.

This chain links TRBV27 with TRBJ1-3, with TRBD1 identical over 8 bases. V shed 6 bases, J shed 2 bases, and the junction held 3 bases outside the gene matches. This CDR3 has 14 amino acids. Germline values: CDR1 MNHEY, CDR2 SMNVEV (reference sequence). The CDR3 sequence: CASRAQGAGNTIYF. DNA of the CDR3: TGTGCCAGCAGGGCACAGGGGGCTGGAAACACCATATATTTT.

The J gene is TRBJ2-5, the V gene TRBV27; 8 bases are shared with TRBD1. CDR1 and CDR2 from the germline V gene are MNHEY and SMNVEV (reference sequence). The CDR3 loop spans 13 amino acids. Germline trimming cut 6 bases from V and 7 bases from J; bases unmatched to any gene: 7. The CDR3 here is CASRNRGWSTQYF. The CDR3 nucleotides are TGTGCCAGCAGAAACAGGGGGTGGTCGACCCAGTACTTC.

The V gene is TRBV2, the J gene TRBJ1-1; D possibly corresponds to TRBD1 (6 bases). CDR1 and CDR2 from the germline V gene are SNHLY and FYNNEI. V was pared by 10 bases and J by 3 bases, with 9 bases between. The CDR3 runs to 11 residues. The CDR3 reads CATRTDTEAFF. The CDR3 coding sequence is TGTGCCACCAGGACAGACACTGAAGCTTTCTTT.

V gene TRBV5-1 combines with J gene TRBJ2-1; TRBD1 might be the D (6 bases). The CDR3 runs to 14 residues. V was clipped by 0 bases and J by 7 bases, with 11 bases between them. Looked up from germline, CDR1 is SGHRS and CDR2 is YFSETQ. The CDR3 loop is CASSLGQGFNEQFF. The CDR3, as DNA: TGCGCCAGCAGCTTGGGCCAGGGGTTTAATGAGCAGTTCTTC. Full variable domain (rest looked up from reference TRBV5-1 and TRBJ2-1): KAGVTQTPRYLIKTRGQQVTLSCSPISGHRSVSWYQQTPGQGLQFLFEYFSETQRNKGNFPGRFSGRQFSNSRSEMNVSTLELGDSALYLCASSLGQGFNEQFFGPGTRLTVL.

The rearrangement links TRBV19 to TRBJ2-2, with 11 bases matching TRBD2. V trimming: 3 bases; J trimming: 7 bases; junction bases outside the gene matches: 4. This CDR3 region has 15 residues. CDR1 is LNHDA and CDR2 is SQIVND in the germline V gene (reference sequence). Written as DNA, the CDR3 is TGTGCCAGTAGTATGACTAGCGGGAATCACGGGGAGCTGTTTTTT. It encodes CASSMTSGNHGELFF.

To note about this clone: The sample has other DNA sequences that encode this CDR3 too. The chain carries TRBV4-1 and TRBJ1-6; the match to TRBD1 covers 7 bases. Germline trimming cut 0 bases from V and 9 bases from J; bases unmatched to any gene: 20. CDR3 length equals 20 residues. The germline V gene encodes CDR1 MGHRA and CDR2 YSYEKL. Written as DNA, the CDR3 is TGCGCCAGCAGCCAAGAGCCGTTCGGACAGACAGGGACCTACTTTTCACCCCTCCACTTT. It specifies CASSQEPFGQTGTYFSPLHF.

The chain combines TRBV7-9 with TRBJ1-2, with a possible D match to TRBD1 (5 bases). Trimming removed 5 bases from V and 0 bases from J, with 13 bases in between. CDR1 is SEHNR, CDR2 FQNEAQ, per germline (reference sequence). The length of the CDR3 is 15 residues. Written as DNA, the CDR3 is TGTGCCAGCAGCCTTGCGGGACCCGCTAACTATGGCTACACCTTC. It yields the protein CASSLAGPANYGYTF.

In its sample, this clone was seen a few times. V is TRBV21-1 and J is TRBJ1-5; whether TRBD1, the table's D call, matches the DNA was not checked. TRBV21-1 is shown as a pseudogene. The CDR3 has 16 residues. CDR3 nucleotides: TGTGCCAGCAGCAAAGGGATCAACGACAGGCCGGGGCCCCAGCATTTT. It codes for CASSKGINDRPGPQHF.

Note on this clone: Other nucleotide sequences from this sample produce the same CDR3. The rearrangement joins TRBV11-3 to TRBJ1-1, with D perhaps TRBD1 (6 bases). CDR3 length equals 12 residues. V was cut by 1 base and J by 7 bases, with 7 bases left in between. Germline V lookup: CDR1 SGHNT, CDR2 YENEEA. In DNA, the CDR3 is TGTGCCAGCAGCTTAGGCAGGGGTGAAGCTTTCTTT. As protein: CASSLGRGEAFF.

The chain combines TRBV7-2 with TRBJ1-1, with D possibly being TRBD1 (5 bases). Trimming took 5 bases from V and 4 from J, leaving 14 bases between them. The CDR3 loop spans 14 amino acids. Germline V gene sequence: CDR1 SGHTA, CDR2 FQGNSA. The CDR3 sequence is CASSPGGRLTEAFF. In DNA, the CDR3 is TGTGCCAGCAGCCCCGGGGGACGCCTCACTGAAGCTTTCTTT.

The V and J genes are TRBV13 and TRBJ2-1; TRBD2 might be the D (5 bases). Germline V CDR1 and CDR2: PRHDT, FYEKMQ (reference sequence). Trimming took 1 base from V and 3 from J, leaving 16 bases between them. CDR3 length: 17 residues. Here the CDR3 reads CASSLAQGRVVYNEQFF. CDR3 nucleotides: TGTGCCAGCAGCTTAGCTCAAGGGCGGGTCGTCTACAATGAGCAGTTCTTC.

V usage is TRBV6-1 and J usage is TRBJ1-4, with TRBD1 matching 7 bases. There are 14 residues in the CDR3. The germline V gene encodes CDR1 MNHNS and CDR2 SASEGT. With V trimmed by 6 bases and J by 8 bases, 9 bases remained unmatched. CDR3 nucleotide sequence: TGTGCCAGCAGCTACACAGGGGTGGAGGAAAAACTGTTTTTT. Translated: CASSYTGVEEKLFF.

The DNA of the CDR3 is TGTGCCAGCTCACCACCGGGACTAGTCGCAGATACGCAGTATTTT. Amino acid sequence: CASSPPGLVADTQYF. This chain joins TRBV18 and TRBJ2-3; 8 nucleotides match TRBD2. With V trimmed by 0 bases and J by 4 bases, 3 bases remained unmatched. The CDR3 contains 15 residues. Germline-derived CDR1 and CDR2 are KGHSH and LQKENI.

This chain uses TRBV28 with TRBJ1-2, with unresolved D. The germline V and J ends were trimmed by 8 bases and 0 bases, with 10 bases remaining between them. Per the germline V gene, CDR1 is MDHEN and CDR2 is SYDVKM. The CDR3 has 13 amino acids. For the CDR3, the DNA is TGTGCCAGCGAAGAGATATCTAACTATGGCTACACCTTC. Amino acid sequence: CASEEISNYGYTF.

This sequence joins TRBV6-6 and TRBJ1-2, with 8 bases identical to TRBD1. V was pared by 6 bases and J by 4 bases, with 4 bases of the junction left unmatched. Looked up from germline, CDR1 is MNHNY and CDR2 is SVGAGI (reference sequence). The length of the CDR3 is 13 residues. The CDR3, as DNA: TGTGCCAGCAGAAAGGGACAGGTCTATGGCTACACCTTC. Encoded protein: CASRKGQVYGYTF.

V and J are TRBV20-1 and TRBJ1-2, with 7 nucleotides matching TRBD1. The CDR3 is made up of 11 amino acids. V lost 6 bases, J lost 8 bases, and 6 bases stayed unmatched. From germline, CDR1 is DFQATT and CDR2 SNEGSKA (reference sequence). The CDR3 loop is CSAFGTDGYTF. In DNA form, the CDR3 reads TGCAGTGCCTTCGGGACAGACGGCTACACCTTC.

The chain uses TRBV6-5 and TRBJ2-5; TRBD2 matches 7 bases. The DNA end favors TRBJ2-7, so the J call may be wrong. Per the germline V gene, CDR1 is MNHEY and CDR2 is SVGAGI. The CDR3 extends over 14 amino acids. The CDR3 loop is CASSRGGPLLEQYF. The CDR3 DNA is TGTGCCAGCAGCCGCGGGGGTCCCCTCCTCGAGCAGTACTTC.

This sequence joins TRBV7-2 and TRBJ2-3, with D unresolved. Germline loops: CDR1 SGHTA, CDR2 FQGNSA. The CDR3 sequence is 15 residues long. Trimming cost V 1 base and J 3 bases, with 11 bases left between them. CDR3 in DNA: TGTGCCAGCAGCTTAGGAGGCATACCGACAGATACGCAGTATTTT. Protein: CASSLGGIPTDTQYF.

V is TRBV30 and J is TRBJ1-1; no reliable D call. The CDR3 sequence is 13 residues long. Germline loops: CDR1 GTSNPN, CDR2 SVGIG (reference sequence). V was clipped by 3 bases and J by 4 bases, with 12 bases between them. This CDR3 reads CAWRRSLSTEAFF. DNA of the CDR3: TGTGCCTGGAGACGGTCACTAAGCACTGAAGCTTTCTTT.

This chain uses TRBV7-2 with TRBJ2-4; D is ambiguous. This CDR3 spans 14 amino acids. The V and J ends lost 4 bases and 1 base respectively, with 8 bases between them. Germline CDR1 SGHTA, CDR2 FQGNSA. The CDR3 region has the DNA TGTGCCAGCAGCTACGGTAGCGCCAAAAACATTCAGTACTTC. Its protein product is CASSYGSAKNIQYF.

The CDR3 region is CASSLATDRISGNTIYF. The CDR3 nucleotides are TGCGCCAGCAGCTTGGCGACAGACAGGATCTCTGGAAACACCATATATTTT. V and J are TRBV5-1 and TRBJ1-3; D perhaps matches TRBD1 (6 bases). V lost 0 bases to trimming and J lost 0 bases, with 13 bases between them. The CDR3 is 17 amino acids. The germline V gene has CDR1 SGHRS and CDR2 YFSETQ. Full variable domain (outside the CDR3, taken from reference TRBV5-1 and TRBJ1-3): KAGVTQTPRYLIKTRGQQVTLSCSPISGHRSVSWYQQTPGQGLQFLFEYFSETQRNKGNFPGRFSGRQFSNSRSEMNVSTLELGDSALYLCASSLATDRISGNTIYFGEGSWLTVV.

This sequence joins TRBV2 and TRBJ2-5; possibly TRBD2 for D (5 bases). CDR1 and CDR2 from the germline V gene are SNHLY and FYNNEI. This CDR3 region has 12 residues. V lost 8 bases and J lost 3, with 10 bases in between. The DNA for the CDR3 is TGTGCCAGCGGACTGAAGAAAGAGACCCAGTACTTC. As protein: CASGLKKETQYF.

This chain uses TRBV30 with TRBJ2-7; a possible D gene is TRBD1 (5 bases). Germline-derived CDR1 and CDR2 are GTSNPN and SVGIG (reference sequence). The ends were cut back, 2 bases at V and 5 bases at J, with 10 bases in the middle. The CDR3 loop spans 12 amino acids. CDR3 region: CAWSPQVNEQYF. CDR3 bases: TGTGCCTGGAGTCCACAGGTCAACGAGCAGTACTTC.